The present entry profiles one TCR beta chain with its context. These data originate in a study of technical replicates of blood from several donors. The ends lost 6 bases at V and 6 bases at J; junction bases unmatched: 10. The V gene's germline CDR1 is MNHEY and CDR2 SVGAGI. This CDR3 has 15 residues. Here immunoSEQ multiplex PCR was the method, and the copy in TCRdb shows in-frame clones only, minus some. The data show 81,000 or so clones, 90% to 98% seen once. The rearrangement uses TRBV6-5 and TRBJ1-2; 10 nucleotides align to TRBD1. The sample taken for sequencing was T cells isolated from PBMCs. The receptor comes from a human donor in good health. CDR3 amino acids: CASSFLTGGSNGYTF. The DNA of the CDR3 is TGTGCCAGCAGCTTTTTGACAGGGGGCTCAAATGGCTACACCTTC.